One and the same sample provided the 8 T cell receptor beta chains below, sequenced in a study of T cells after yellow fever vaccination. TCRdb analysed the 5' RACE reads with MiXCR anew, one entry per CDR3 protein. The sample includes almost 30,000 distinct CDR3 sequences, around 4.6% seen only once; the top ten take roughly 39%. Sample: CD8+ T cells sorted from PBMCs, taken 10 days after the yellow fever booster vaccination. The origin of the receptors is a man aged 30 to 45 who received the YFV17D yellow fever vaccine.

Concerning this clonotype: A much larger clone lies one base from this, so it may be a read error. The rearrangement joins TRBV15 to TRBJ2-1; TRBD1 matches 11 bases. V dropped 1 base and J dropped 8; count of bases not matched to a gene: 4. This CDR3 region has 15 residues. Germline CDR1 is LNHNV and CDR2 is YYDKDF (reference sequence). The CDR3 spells CATSRGTGGDDEQFF. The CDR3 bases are TGTGCCACCAGCAGAGGGACAGGGGGCGATGATGAGCAGTTCTTC.

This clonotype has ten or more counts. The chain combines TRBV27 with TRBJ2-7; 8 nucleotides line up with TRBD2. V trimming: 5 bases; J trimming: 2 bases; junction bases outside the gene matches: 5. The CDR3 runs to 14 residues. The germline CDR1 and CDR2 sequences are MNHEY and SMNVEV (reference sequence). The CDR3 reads CASSGREGPYEQYF. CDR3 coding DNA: TGTGCCAGCAGTGGACGGGAGGGCCCCTACGAGCAGTACTTC.

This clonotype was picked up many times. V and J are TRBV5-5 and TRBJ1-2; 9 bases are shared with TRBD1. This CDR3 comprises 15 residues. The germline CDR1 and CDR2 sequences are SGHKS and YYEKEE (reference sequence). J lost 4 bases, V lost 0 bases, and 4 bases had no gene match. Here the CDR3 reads CASSLGTGAGYGYTF. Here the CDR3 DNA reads TGTGCCAGCAGCTTGGGGACAGGGGCGGGCTATGGCTACACCTTC. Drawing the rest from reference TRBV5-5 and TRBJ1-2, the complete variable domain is DAGVTQSPTHLIKTRGQQVTLRCSPISGHKSVSWYQQVLGQGPQFIFQYYEKEERGRGNFPDRFSARQFPNYSSELNVNALLLGDSALYLCASSLGTGAGYGYTFGSGTRLTVV.

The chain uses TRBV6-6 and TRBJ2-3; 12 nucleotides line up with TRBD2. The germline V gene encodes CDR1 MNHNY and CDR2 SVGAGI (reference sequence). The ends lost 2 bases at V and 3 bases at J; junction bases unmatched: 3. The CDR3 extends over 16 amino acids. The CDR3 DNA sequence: TGTGCCAGCAGTTACAGGACTAGCGGGACTACAGATACGCAGTATTTT. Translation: CASSYRTSGTTDTQYF.

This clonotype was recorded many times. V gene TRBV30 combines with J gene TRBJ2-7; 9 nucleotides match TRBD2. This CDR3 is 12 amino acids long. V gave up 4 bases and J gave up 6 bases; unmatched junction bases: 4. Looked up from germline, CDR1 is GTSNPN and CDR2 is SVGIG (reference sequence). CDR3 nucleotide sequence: TGTGCCTGGACCGGGACTAGCCGCGAGCAGTACTTC. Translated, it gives CAWTGTSREQYF.

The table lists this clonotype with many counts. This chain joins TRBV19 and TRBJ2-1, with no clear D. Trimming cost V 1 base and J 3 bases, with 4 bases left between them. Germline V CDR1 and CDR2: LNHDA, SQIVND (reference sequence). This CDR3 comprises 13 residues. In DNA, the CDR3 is TGTGCCAGTAGTATAGGCCTCTACAATGAGCAGTTCTTC. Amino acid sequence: CASSIGLYNEQFF.

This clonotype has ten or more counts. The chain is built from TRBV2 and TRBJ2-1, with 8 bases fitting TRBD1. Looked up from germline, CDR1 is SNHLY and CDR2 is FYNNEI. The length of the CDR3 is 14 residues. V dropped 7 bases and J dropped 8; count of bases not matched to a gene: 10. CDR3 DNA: TGTGCCAGCAATGAGGTGCAGGGGGCCTATGAGCAGTTCTTC. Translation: CASNEVQGAYEQFF.

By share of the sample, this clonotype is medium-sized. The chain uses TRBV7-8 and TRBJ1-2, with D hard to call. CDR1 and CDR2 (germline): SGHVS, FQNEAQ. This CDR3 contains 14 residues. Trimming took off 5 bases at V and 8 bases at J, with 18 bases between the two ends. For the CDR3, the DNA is TGTGCCAGCAGCCCCCGGTTTAGCTGGGGAGGCTACACCTTC. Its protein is CASSPRFSWGGYTF.